This record looks at one T cell receptor beta chain sequence and its context. This receptor's antigen is unknown. No much larger clonotype is one base removed from it; base qualities were not supplied. This entry is derived from a study of blood T cell repertoires in COVID-19 (dated by TCRdb to 2018 to 2020). In the study overall: Samples covering the acute and convalescent phases of COVID-19 were provided by collaborators in the United States, Italy and Spain. Where available, HLA class I and class II types were taken from metadata supplied by the sample provider and were not determined by assay-based typing. The material from the prospective study consisted of cDNA or gDNA derived from T cells, B-cell-depleted T cells, or PBMCs. Nearly every sample came with metadata listing a de-identified subject ID, COVID-19 status, age in years and sex. The dataset comprised deeply sampled blood TCRbeta repertoires from subjects exposed to, actively infected with, or recovered from COVID-19. Samples were obtained from the ongoing ImmuneRACE study (first 160 participants) and from 1,200 or so subjects provided by 6 global collaborators. The repertoires were released in a freely available public database intended as a resource for research on the immune response to SARS-CoV-2.

Collaborating institutions collected whole blood in K2EDTA tubes following their own protocols. For TCRbeta analysis, collaborator samples were shipped as frozen whole blood, as isolated PBMCs, or as DNA extracted from either sample type. General conclusions and limits of the study: How much clinical and demographic metadata was included differed by source and by participant, and the metadata was provided uncurated.

CDR3 length: 16 amino acids, cysteine to phenylalanine. The entry retains the CDR3 DNA only, 48 bases that are in frame from base 1. The germline V gene encodes CDR1 MNHNY and CDR2 SVGAGI (reference sequence). After removal of 5 bases from V and 0 bases from J, the junction retains 7 bases not matched to a gene. TCRbeta CDR3 regions were amplified from genomic DNA by means of the immunoSEQ Assay, a bias-controlled multiplex PCR. The paper's processing steps were these. Nucleated cell counts per sample were estimated from amplification of reference gene primers within the assay. To quantify the absolute abundance of each unique TCRbeta CDR3 rearrangement, sequence reads were collapsed and filtered. For each sample, productive Simpson clonality was calculated as the square root of Simpson's diversity index over productive rearrangements. As stored in TCRdb, this immuneACCESS dataset retains in-frame rearrangements with V and J assigned. A fraction of the clones does not appear; measured against another copy, unresolved V genes explain less than half of the discrepancy, and the remainder lacks a known reason. The V and J calls and clone size come from that table; D and trimming were worked out from the DNA. The sample yields roughly 100,000 clones; 85% were counted once. The ten largest clones represent more than 1.5% of the sample.

Sequencing was carried out using peripheral blood. This receptor chain uses TRBV6-6 and TRBJ2-7; 10 middle bases align to TRBD1. The TCR comes from a woman in her 70s with active or convalescent COVID-19. The CDR3 protein is CASSVGDRGNSYEQYF. The sequenced DNA is TGTGCCAGCAGTGTTGGGGACAGGGGTAACTCCTACGAGCAGTACTTC.